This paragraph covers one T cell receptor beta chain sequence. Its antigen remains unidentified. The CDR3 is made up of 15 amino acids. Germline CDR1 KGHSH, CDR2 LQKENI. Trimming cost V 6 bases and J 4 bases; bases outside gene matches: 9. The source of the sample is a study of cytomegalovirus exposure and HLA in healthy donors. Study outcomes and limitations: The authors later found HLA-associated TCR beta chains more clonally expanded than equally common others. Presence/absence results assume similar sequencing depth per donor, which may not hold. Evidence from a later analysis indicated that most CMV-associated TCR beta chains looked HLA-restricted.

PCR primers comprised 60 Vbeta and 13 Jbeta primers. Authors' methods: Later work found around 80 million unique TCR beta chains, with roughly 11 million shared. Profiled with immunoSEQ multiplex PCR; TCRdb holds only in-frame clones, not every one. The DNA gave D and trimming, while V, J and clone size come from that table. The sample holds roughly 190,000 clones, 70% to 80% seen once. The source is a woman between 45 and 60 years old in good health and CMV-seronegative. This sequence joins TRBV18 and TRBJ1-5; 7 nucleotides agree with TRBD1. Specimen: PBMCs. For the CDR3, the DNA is TGTGCCAGCTCCCCAACGGGACAGATGAATCAGCCCCAGCATTTT. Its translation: CASSPTGQMNQPQHF.